The 30 T cell receptor beta chains given below trace back to one sample, sequenced in a study of PD-1 blockade in classical Hodgkin lymphoma. Clones were sequenced by immunoSEQ multiplex PCR, and TCRdb holds only the in-frame ones, with some missing. The sample yields approximately 12,000 clones, around 90% seen once. No patient escaped relapse after autologous stem cell transplantation, and brentuximab vedotin exposure varied. The sequences come from peripheral blood mononuclear cells (PBMCs), collected at baseline. The source of these receptors is a human donor with classical Hodgkin lymphoma.

The chain carries TRBV7-8 and TRBJ2-1; 7 nucleotides align to TRBD2. Germline loops: CDR1 SGHVS, CDR2 FQNEAQ. CDR3 size: 17 residues. V gave up 1 base and J gave up 4 bases; unmatched junction bases: 10. In nucleotides, the CDR3 is TGTGCCAGCAGCTTAGGGGGCGGGGGACGTCCTTACAATGAGCAGTTCTTC. It codes for CASSLGGGGRPYNEQFF.

The chain employs TRBV10-3 and TRBJ2-1, with TRBD2 matching 12 bases. CDR1 is ENHRY and CDR2 is SYGVKD in the germline V gene. The CDR3 contains 20 residues. V shed 6 bases and J 4 bases; nucleotides not matched to a gene: 19. The CDR3 is CAIRSEPASGRAEGYNEQFF. The CDR3 bases are TGTGCCATCAGATCGGAACCAGCTAGCGGGAGGGCCGAGGGGTACAATGAGCAGTTCTTC.

CDR3 protein: CASSLDGSTALTDTQYF. As DNA, the CDR3 is TGTGCCAGCAGCTTAGATGGCTCCACCGCTCTCACAGATACGCAGTATTTT. The J gene is TRBJ2-3, the V gene TRBV7-9; no reliable D call. The ends were cut back, 1 base at V and 2 bases at J, with 16 bases in the middle. Per the germline V gene, CDR1 is SEHNR and CDR2 is FQNEAQ (reference sequence). This CDR3 has 17 residues.

The CDR3 DNA reads TGTGCCAGCAGTTACATCCAGGGGGCCTCCTACGAGCAGTACTTC. As protein: CASSYIQGASYEQYF. V gene TRBV6-6 combines with J gene TRBJ2-7; 8 nucleotides line up with TRBD1. The CDR3 runs 15 residues. Germline V lookup: CDR1 MNHNY, CDR2 SVGAGI (reference sequence). V trimming: 2 bases; J trimming: 0 bases; junction bases outside the gene matches: 3.

The chain has TRBV9 and TRBJ1-5, with D possibly matching TRBD1 (6 bases). This CDR3 is built from 15 residues. The V and J ends lost 3 bases and 7 bases respectively, with 17 bases between them. From germline, CDR1 is SGDLS and CDR2 YYNGEE. The CDR3 coding sequence is TGTGCCAGCAGCGACTTACAGGGAGGAGGGCAGCCCCAGCATTTT. It encodes CASSDLQGGGQPQHF.

The CDR3 DNA follows: TGTGCCAGCAGTGAAGCATGGGATACGCAGTATTTT. Amino acid sequence: CASSEAWDTQYF. The chain has TRBV2 and TRBJ2-3; D remains ambiguous. V was trimmed by 0 bases and J by 6 bases, leaving 4 bases between them. Per germline, CDR1 SNHLY and CDR2 FYNNEI. This CDR3 has 12 amino acids.

V usage is TRBV27 and J usage is TRBJ1-2; no firm D call. V was shortened by 3 bases and J by 4 bases, with 15 bases between the two germline ends. The CDR3 contains 15 residues. Germline assignment: CDR1 MNHEY and CDR2 SMNVEV (reference sequence). The CDR3 coding sequence is TGTGCCAGCAGTTTTTACCCCGCCAGCTCCTATGGCTACACCTTC. It encodes CASSFYPASSYGYTF.

CDR3 loop: CASSLEGSDHNEQFF. DNA of the CDR3: TGCGCCAGCAGCCTAGAGGGCTCTGACCACAATGAGCAGTTCTTC. The chain is built from TRBV5-1 and TRBJ2-1; weak D call: TRBD2 (5 bases). This CDR3 comprises 15 residues. The V end lost 4 bases, the J end lost 5 bases, and 16 bases lay between the germline ends. Germline CDR1 is SGHRS and CDR2 is YFSETQ. Looking up the rest from reference TRBV5-1 and TRBJ2-1 gives the full variable domain: KAGVTQTPRYLIKTRGQQVTLSCSPISGHRSVSWYQQTPGQGLQFLFEYFSETQRNKGNFPGRFSGRQFSNSRSEMNVSTLELGDSALYLCASSLEGSDHNEQFFGPGTRLTVL.

The J gene is TRBJ2-1, the V gene TRBV5-1; D not certain. The CDR3 is 13 amino acids. Germline V lookup: CDR1 SGHRS, CDR2 YFSETQ. V was clipped by 0 bases and J by 4 bases, with 5 bases between them. CDR3 residues: CASSLDSYNEQFF. CDR3 coding DNA: TGCGCCAGCAGCTTGGACAGTTACAATGAGCAGTTCTTC.

The rearrangement links TRBV7-9 to TRBJ2-5; possibly TRBD2 for D (5 bases). The V end lost 4 bases, the J end lost 5 bases, and 11 bases lay between the germline ends. The CDR3 runs to 13 residues. Germline-derived CDR1 and CDR2 are SEHNR and FQNEAQ (reference sequence). CDR3 in amino acids: CASSSWSGETQYF. For the CDR3, the DNA is TGTGCCAGCAGCTCATGGTCGGGGGAGACCCAGTACTTC.

V gene TRBV21-1 combines with J gene TRBJ1-2; the table's D call of TRBD1 was not tested on the DNA. TRBV21-1 is classified as a pseudogene. This CDR3 region has 14 residues. CDR3 coding DNA: TGTGCCAGCAGCATAGACAGGGCCGCCTATGGCTACACCTTC. It yields the protein CASSIDRAAYGYTF.

The chain uses TRBV1 and TRBJ2-6; TRBD1 reflects the table's D call only, with no check against the DNA. TRBV1 is a pseudogene. There are 16 residues in the CDR3. CDR3 amino acids: CTSSRKTGHPSNVLTF. The DNA of the CDR3 is TGCACCAGCAGCAGAAAAACCGGACACCCCTCCAACGTCCTGACTTTC.

This clone has only one observation. The J gene is TRBJ2-3, the V gene TRBV12-2; the DNA was not compared with TRBD2, the D call given in the table. TRBV12-2 is termed a pseudogene. The CDR3 spans 16 residues. The CDR3 is CASRSGTSGYTDTQYF. The CDR3 DNA is TGTGCAAGTCGCTCCGGGACTAGCGGATACACAGATACGCAGTATTTT.

The chain employs TRBV5-4 and TRBJ1-6, with D unresolved. This CDR3 has 14 amino acids. Germline V gives CDR1 SGHNT, CDR2 YYREEE (reference sequence). Deletions cut 1 base from V and 8 bases from J, with 10 bases between. The CDR3 DNA sequence: TGTGCCAGCAGCTTGCCCGACGGGGATTCACCCCTCCACTTT. Residues: CASSLPDGDSPLHF.

V and J are TRBV5-1 and TRBJ2-5; D may match TRBD1 or TRBD2 (5 bases each). This CDR3 is built from 14 residues. Germline V CDR1 and CDR2: SGHRS, YFSETQ. V was clipped by 0 bases and J by 2 bases, with 8 bases between them. The CDR3 bases are TGCGCCAGCAGCTTGGCAGGGAGTCAAGAGACCCAGTACTTC. Protein sequence: CASSLAGSQETQYF.

The chain carries TRBV6-9 and TRBJ2-7; D is perhaps TRBD2 (5 bases). V lost 3 bases to trimming and J lost 2 bases, with 14 bases between them. The CDR3 is 15 amino acids. The germline V gene has CDR1 MNHGY and CDR2 SVAAGI. CDR3 nucleotides: TGTGCCAGCAGTTACGGGGTTATATGGCCCTACGAGCAGTACTTC. Translation: CASSYGVIWPYEQYF.

This chain uses TRBV7-9 with TRBJ1-2; D gene uncertain. The CDR3 extends over 15 amino acids. Germline CDR1 SEHNR, CDR2 FQNEAQ (reference sequence). Between the trimmed V and J ends, which lost 1 base and 6 bases, there was a span of 15 bases. The CDR3 sequence: CASSLGFGEMDGYTF. The CDR3, as DNA: TGTGCCAGCAGCTTAGGTTTTGGGGAGATGGATGGCTACACCTTC.

The chain has TRBV6-5 and TRBJ1-5, with D maybe TRBD1 (6 bases). Germline V gene lookup returns CDR1 MNHEY and CDR2 SVGAGI. This CDR3 spans 14 amino acids. Trimming cost V 5 bases and J 2 bases, with 10 bases left between them. The CDR3 here is CASSPRQGNQPQHF. The CDR3 DNA reads as TGTGCCAGCAGTCCCCGACAGGGCAATCAGCCCCAGCATTTT.

V usage is TRBV2 and J usage is TRBJ2-3; 9 bases match TRBD1. CDR1 and CDR2 (germline): SNHLY, FYNNEI. This CDR3 region has 15 residues. The trim removed 7 bases at V and 0 bases at J, leaving 5 bases unmatched. CDR3 sequence: CASIRTGVSTDTQYF. The CDR3 region has the DNA TGTGCCAGCATTAGGACAGGGGTGAGCACAGATACGCAGTATTTT.

The rearrangement uses TRBV13 and TRBJ2-1, with D possibly TRBD1 on 6 matching bases. Trimming shortened V by 5 bases and J by 1 base, and 18 bases separated the two germline ends. Germline V gene sequence: CDR1 PRHDT, CDR2 FYEKMQ (reference sequence). CDR3 size: 17 residues. This CDR3 is CASSPRGRAGSYNEQFF. DNA of the CDR3: TGTGCCAGCAGCCCCAGGGGCAGGGCAGGGTCCTACAATGAGCAGTTCTTC.

This chain uses TRBV7-9 with TRBJ2-5; D remains unclear. Deletions cut 2 bases from V and 4 bases from J, with 5 bases between. This CDR3 contains 12 residues. The germline V gene encodes CDR1 SEHNR and CDR2 FQNEAQ (reference sequence). The CDR3, as DNA: TGTGCCAGCAGCTTACTGCCAGAGACCCAGTACTTC. Protein sequence: CASSLLPETQYF.

This clone was detected once. The rearrangement uses TRBV5-1 and TRBJ2-7; D is uncertain. V was trimmed by 0 bases and J by 3 bases, leaving 10 bases between them. The CDR3 sequence is 14 residues long. Germline CDR1 and CDR2: SGHRS and YFSETQ. CDR3 in DNA: TGCGCCAGCAGCTTGGCCCCGGAGATCTACGAGCAGTACTTC. It specifies CASSLAPEIYEQYF. Full variable domain (rest looked up from reference TRBV5-1 and TRBJ2-7): KAGVTQTPRYLIKTRGQQVTLSCSPISGHRSVSWYQQTPGQGLQFLFEYFSETQRNKGNFPGRFSGRQFSNSRSEMNVSTLELGDSALYLCASSLAPEIYEQYFGPGTRLTVT.

In DNA, the CDR3 is TGTGCCAGCAGCGTACGGAGGACAGGGCTCTTCTATGGCTACACCTTC. Its protein is CASSVRRTGLFYGYTF. The chain recombines TRBV9 with TRBJ1-2; TRBD1 matches at 8 bases. Germline CDR1 is SGDLS and CDR2 is YYNGEE. The CDR3 extends over 16 amino acids. Trimming took 1 base from V and 4 from J; bases not matched to a gene: 9.

The V and J genes are TRBV28 and TRBJ2-6; D ambiguous. The CDR3 consists of 15 residues. Germline CDR1 is MDHEN and CDR2 is SYDVKM. V dropped 3 bases and J dropped 0 bases, with 6 bases sitting between them. This CDR3 reads CASSFGASGANVLTF. DNA of the CDR3: TGTGCCAGCAGTTTCGGAGCCTCTGGGGCCAACGTCCTGACTTTC. Drawing the rest from reference TRBV28 and TRBJ2-6, the complete variable domain is DVKVTQSSRYLVKRTGEKVFLECVQDMDHENMFWYRQDPGLGLRLIYFSYDVKMKEKGDIPEGYSVSREKKERFSLILESASTNQTSMYLCASSFGASGANVLTFGAGSRLTVL.

J is TRBJ2-7 and V is TRBV4-2; the D gene is possibly TRBD2 (6 bases). The V gene's germline CDR1 is LGHNA and CDR2 YNFKEQ. The CDR3 has 15 residues. Trimming cost V 1 base and J 0 bases, with 10 bases left between them. In nucleotides, the CDR3 is TGTGCCAGCAGCCAAGGATACGGGGGCTCCTACGAGCAGTACTTC. This codes for CASSQGYGGSYEQYF.

The chain combines TRBV7-9 with TRBJ2-3; TRBD2 matches 8 bases. The CDR3 is 16 amino acids. After removal of 4 bases from V and 1 base from J, the junction contained 7 bases not matched to a gene. CDR1 SEHNR and CDR2 FQNEAQ come from the germline V gene (reference sequence). The CDR3: CASSSSLAGRTDTQYF. DNA of the CDR3: TGTGCCAGCAGCTCGAGTTTAGCGGGGCGCACAGATACGCAGTATTTT.

This rearrangement joins TRBV2 to TRBJ1-5; TRBD1 matches at 8 bases. The CDR3 contains 15 residues. Losses at the gene ends were 4 bases for V and 7 bases for J; bases not matched to a gene: 9. CDR1 SNHLY and CDR2 FYNNEI come from the germline V gene. CDR3 amino acids: CASSVRQGAGQPQHF. In nucleotides, the CDR3 is TGTGCCAGCAGTGTCCGTCAGGGGGCAGGACAGCCCCAGCATTTT. The full variable domain, its missing parts supplied by reference TRBV2 and TRBJ1-5, is EPEVTQTPSHQVTQMGQEVILRCVPISNHLYFYWYRQILGQKVEFLVSFYNNEISEKSEIFDDQFSVERPDGSNFTLKIRSTKLEDSAMYFCASSVRQGAGQPQHFGDGTRLSIL.

The chain employs TRBV15 and TRBJ1-2; tentatively, D is TRBD1 (6 bases). The CDR3 runs 14 residues. CDR1 is LNHNV, CDR2 YYDKDF, per germline (reference sequence). The V end lost 0 bases, the J end lost 4 bases, and 9 bases lay between the germline ends. The CDR3 spells CATSREDSPYGYTF. The CDR3 coding sequence is TGTGCCACCAGCAGAGAGGACAGCCCCTATGGCTACACCTTC.

The rearrangement joins TRBV6-6 to TRBJ2-5; 7 nucleotides align to TRBD2. The CDR3 sequence is 13 residues long. The germline gives CDR1 MNHNY, CDR2 SVGAGI (reference sequence). J was trimmed by 5 bases and V by 10 bases; bases with no gene match: 10. The CDR3 region has the DNA TGTGCCACGCGGCGGGGGACCGCGGAGACCCAGTACTTC. It specifies CATRRGTAETQYF.

CDR3 sequence: CASSYSGDSTDTQYF. CDR3 in DNA: TGTGCCAGCAGTTACTCTGGGGATTCCACAGATACGCAGTATTTT. The chain joins TRBV6-5 to TRBJ2-3; no clear D gene. CDR1 and CDR2 (germline): MNHEY, SVGAGI. Trimming left V 0 bases short and J 2 bases short, with 9 bases between. The CDR3 totals 15 residues.